Sequencing of this T cell receptor (beta chain) was carried out in a study of shared clonotypes between healthy human individuals. Study-level points and caveats: Memory subsets generally showed lower estimated richness than naive subsets.

Notes on this clone: The antigen is not known.

The CDR3 extends over 13 amino acids. Trimming took 2 bases from V and 3 from J, leaving 6 bases between them. CDR1 SGHTA and CDR2 FQGTGA come from the germline V gene. Assay used: immunoSEQ multiplex PCR; TCRdb lists only in-frame clones, some missing. The table shows 550,000 to 700,000 clones, with around 78% occurring only once. V usage is TRBV7-3 and J usage is TRBJ2-3; no reliable D call. This TCR derives from a woman in her twenties or thirties in good health. Sequenced material: memory CD4+ T cells sorted from blood. Described subset: CD45RA-negative fraction. The chain's CDR3 is CASSLGWTDTQYF. The CDR3 DNA reads TGTGCCAGCAGCTTAGGGTGGACAGATACGCAGTATTTT.